The entry that follows covers one T cell receptor beta chain sequence. Its antigen is still unknown. The data are from a study of radiotherapy plus CTLA-4 blockade in lung cancer. Some clones are missing from TCRdb's copy, which holds only in-frame ones; the method was immunoSEQ multiplex PCR. The sample has tens of thousands of clones, under 80% seen once. From germline, CDR1 is SGHKS and CDR2 YYEKEE (reference sequence). V lost 0 bases to trimming and J lost 3 bases, with 15 bases between them. This CDR3 is 16 amino acids long. Study conclusions and caveats: Reported findings show early blood T cell clone dynamics, with interferon-beta, best predicted response.

Sequencing used peripheral blood, obtained from a patient treated with radiotherapy plus ipilimumab. The clonotype originates from a human donor with non-small cell lung cancer who had stable disease on radiotherapy plus ipilimumab. The chain recombines TRBV5-5 with TRBJ1-2; TRBD1 might be the D (5 bases). The CDR3 DNA sequence: TGTGCCAGCAGCTTGGGGTGGGGAGGGGCCTACTATGGCTACACCTTC. Its translation is CASSLGWGGAYYGYTF.